The 29 T cell receptor beta chains presented below share a single source sample, sequenced in a study of T-cell memory formation after mild COVID-19. Using its own MiXCR run on the 5' RACE reads, TCRdb lists one record per CDR3 protein. The sample consists of approximately 260,000 distinct CDR3 sequences, around 17% of them appearing once. Sequenced sample: PBMCs or a T cell subset sorted from them (not recorded which). The receptors originated from a man younger than 30 who had mild COVID-19 (a few samples of this study predate the infection). Cell type and time point are not known.

This clonotype occurred a few times. The chain combines TRBV12-3 or TRBV12-4 with TRBJ2-7; D not resolved. This CDR3 comprises 13 residues. The germline V and J ends were trimmed by 3 bases and 3 bases, with 9 bases remaining between them. Here the CDR3 reads CASSFVAGYEQYV. The CDR3 DNA follows: TGTGCCAGCAGTTTTGTAGCCGGCTACGAGCAGTACGTC.

This clonotype has just a few counts. The chain employs TRBV7-9 and TRBJ1-4; 7 bases agree with TRBD1. CDR1 is SEHNR and CDR2 is FQNEAQ in the germline V gene (reference sequence). After removal of 4 bases from V and 7 bases from J, the junction contained 6 bases not matched to a gene. The CDR3 contains 14 residues. The CDR3 loop reads CASSSNRGTEKLFF. CDR3 nucleotides: TGTGCCAGCAGCTCGAACAGGGGTACTGAAAAACTGTTTTTT.

There are a few counts of this clonotype. CDR3 loop: CASSPGTVNQETQYF. The CDR3 DNA is TGTGCCAGCAGCCCGGGGACAGTTAACCAAGAGACCCAGTACTTC. The genes are TRBV7-8 and TRBJ2-5; 7 bases line up with TRBD1. This CDR3 region has 15 residues. V shed 5 bases and J 0 bases; nucleotides not matched to a gene: 6. In germline, CDR1 is SGHVS, CDR2 FQNEAQ.

The gene calls are TRBV9 and TRBJ1-1; weak D call: TRBD1 (5 bases). Trimming took 4 bases from V and 0 from J, leaving 16 bases between them. The germline V gene has CDR1 SGDLS and CDR2 YYNGEE. The CDR3 has 16 amino acids. The CDR3 nucleotides read TGTGCCAGCAGCCCGCGCTTGGCAGGGATGAACACTGAAGCTTTCTTT. This sequence encodes CASSPRLAGMNTEAFF.

This clonotype was found many times. The chain couples TRBV27 to TRBJ1-6, with D hard to call. The CDR3 loop spans 12 amino acids. V lost 6 bases, J lost 9 bases, and 9 bases lay in between. Germline V gene sequence: CDR1 MNHEY, CDR2 SMNVEV (reference sequence). The CDR3 DNA reads TGTGCCAGCAGATCCGTAGGTTCACCCCTCCACTTT. Its translation: CASRSVGSPLHF.

The chain joins TRBV7-9 to TRBJ2-1, with 7 positions matching TRBD1. This CDR3 has 14 amino acids. Germline-derived CDR1 and CDR2 are SEHNR and FQNEAQ (reference sequence). The V and J ends lost 4 bases and 7 bases, in that order; junction bases with no gene match: 7. The DNA of the CDR3 is TGTGCCAGCAGCTATCGGACAGGATTGAATGAGCAGTTCTTC. This encodes CASSYRTGLNEQFF.

This clonotype came up a few times. The chain recombines TRBV5-5 with TRBJ1-2; 7 bases fit TRBD1. Trimming removed 4 bases from V and 2 bases from J; junction bases left unmatched: 5. CDR1 and CDR2 (germline): SGHKS, YYEKEE (reference sequence). The CDR3 sequence is 14 residues long. This CDR3 reads CASSPDRENYGYTF. The CDR3 DNA follows: TGTGCCAGCAGCCCTGACAGGGAAAACTATGGCTACACCTTC.

This clonotype has more than one count but fewer than ten. The CDR3: CASSIGRGETQYF. The CDR3 DNA follows: TGTGCCAGCAGCATCGGGCGTGGAGAGACCCAGTACTTC. The chain is built from TRBV7-2 and TRBJ2-5, with D hard to call. The CDR3 has 13 residues. With 5 bases removed from V and 4 bases from J, the gap between germline ends came to 11 bases. CDR1 and CDR2 from the germline V gene are SGHTA and FQGNSA.

This clonotype turned up a few times. The chain uses TRBV7-2 and TRBJ1-1; D is uncertain. CDR3 size: 14 residues. Germline assignment: CDR1 SGHTA and CDR2 FQGNSA. Trimming removed 1 base from V and 6 bases from J, with 12 bases in between. The CDR3 nucleotides read TGTGCCAGCAGCTTAGAACTGATAAAGCCTGAAGCTTTCTTT. The encoded protein is CASSLELIKPEAFF.

This chain uses TRBV5-6 with TRBJ1-5; weak D call: TRBD1 (6 bases). The length of the CDR3 is 17 residues. Per the germline V gene, CDR1 is SGHDT and CDR2 is YYEEEE. Trimming cost V 4 bases and J 0 bases, with 17 bases left between them. The CDR3: CASSEYRAGYSNQPQHF. The CDR3 coding sequence is TGTGCCAGCAGCGAATACAGGGCCGGGTATAGCAATCAGCCCCAGCATTTT.

This clonotype appeared a few times. The chain employs TRBV12-3 or TRBV12-4 and TRBJ2-2; 7 bases are shared with TRBD1. The CDR3 runs to 15 residues. V trimming: 4 bases; J trimming: 5 bases; junction bases outside the gene matches: 7. The DNA for the CDR3 is TGTGCCAGCAGTTACGATACAGGGGTGACCGGGGAGCTGTTTTTT. Translating gives CASSYDTGVTGELFF.

The chain joins TRBV12-3 or TRBV12-4 to TRBJ1-1, with D maybe TRBD1 (6 bases). The CDR3 has 13 residues. V was shortened by 1 base and J by 5 bases, with 8 bases between the two germline ends. CDR3 sequence (DNA): TGTGCCAGCAGTTTAGGGACAGAGACTGAAGCTTTCTTT. Its protein is CASSLGTETEAFF.

This clonotype was picked up a small number of times. The chain couples TRBV5-1 to TRBJ2-5, with 10 bases identical to TRBD2. The J segment lost 4 bases and the V segment lost 4 bases, leaving 4 bases of the junction unmatched. The germline CDR1 and CDR2 sequences are SGHRS and YFSETQ. The CDR3 is 14 residues long. CDR3 sequence (DNA): TGCGCCAGCAGCACTAGCGGGAACCTAGAGACCCAGTACTTC. Translating gives CASSTSGNLETQYF.

The chain carries TRBV2 and TRBJ2-5, with D perhaps matching TRBD1 (6 bases). This CDR3 has 15 amino acids. Germline V gives CDR1 SNHLY, CDR2 FYNNEI. V was clipped by 6 bases and J by 5 bases, with 19 bases between them. The CDR3 protein is CASRQYPQGRETQYF. The CDR3 nucleotides are TGTGCCAGCAGGCAGTACCCTCAGGGGCGTGAGACCCAGTACTTC.

This clonotype was observed a few times. V usage is TRBV11-2 and J usage is TRBJ2-7; D perhaps matches TRBD2 (5 bases). V was pared by 3 bases and J by 6 bases, with 12 bases between. The CDR3 totals 13 residues. Germline V gene data show CDR1 as SGHAT and CDR2 as FQNNGV. The CDR3 DNA reads TGTGCCAGCAGCTTTTACGGGGAAGGCGAGCAGTACTTC. Translation gives CASSFYGEGEQYF.

This clonotype was seen once. The chain is built from TRBV6-6 and TRBJ2-3, with 9 bases aligning to TRBD2. CDR1 is MNHNY and CDR2 is SVGAGI in the germline V gene (reference sequence). This CDR3 has 16 residues. The ends lost 6 bases at V and 4 bases at J; junction bases unmatched: 11. The CDR3 is CASRDNSGGSPDTQYF. The CDR3 DNA reads TGTGCCAGCAGGGACAATAGCGGGGGTTCTCCAGATACGCAGTATTTT.

The V gene is TRBV6-2 or TRBV6-3, the J gene TRBJ2-7, with a tentative D call TRBD2 (6 bases). This CDR3 has 15 residues. V was clipped by 5 bases and J by 4 bases, with 18 bases between them. CDR1 MNHEY and CDR2 SVGEGT come from the germline V gene. CDR3 DNA: TGTGCCAGCAGTCCACAAGTCGGGGGTCCTTACGAGCAGTACGTC. It encodes CASSPQVGGPYEQYV.

This chain joins TRBV5-1 and TRBJ2-2; D possibly corresponds to TRBD1 (6 bases). CDR3 length equals 14 residues. Trimming shortened V by 4 bases and J by 3 bases, and 10 bases separated the two germline ends. CDR1 and CDR2 (germline): SGHRS, YFSETQ. CDR3 loop: CASSPRTDTGELFF. The CDR3 bases are TGCGCCAGCAGCCCGAGGACAGACACCGGGGAGCTGTTTTTT.

The chain is built from TRBV2 and TRBJ2-5; D gene uncertain. CDR3 length: 12 residues. V lost 4 bases to trimming and J lost 5 bases, with 8 bases between them. Looked up from germline, CDR1 is SNHLY and CDR2 is FYNNEI. The CDR3 region has the DNA TGTGCCAGCAGTGTAAACCTGGAGACCCAGTACTTC. Amino acids: CASSVNLETQYF.

This clonotype has more than one count but fewer than ten. The chain combines TRBV2 with TRBJ1-1; D uncertain. The V gene's germline CDR1 is SNHLY and CDR2 FYNNEI. V shed 0 bases and J shed 4 bases, with 9 bases lying between them. This CDR3 spans 14 amino acids. The CDR3 is CASSEALRGTEAFF. In nucleotides, the CDR3 is TGTGCCAGCAGTGAAGCGCTCCGGGGCACTGAAGCTTTCTTT.

This clonotype was observed a handful of times. CDR3 sequence: CASSQTSGELFF. The CDR3, as DNA: TGTGCCAGCAGCCAGACTAGCGGGGAGCTGTTTTTT. This chain connects TRBV7-2 to TRBJ2-2, with TRBD2 as a possible D gene (6 bases). CDR3 length: 12 residues. Germline V gives CDR1 SGHTA, CDR2 FQGNSA. V was clipped by 5 bases and J by 7 bases, with 8 bases between them.

This clonotype has at least ten counts. The chain carries TRBV20-1 and TRBJ2-1, with 11 bases lining up with TRBD2. There are 14 residues in the CDR3. The V gene end was trimmed by 8 bases and the J gene end by 9 bases; junction bases not matched to a gene: 12. Germline CDR1 reads DFQATT; CDR2 reads SNEGSKA (reference sequence). The CDR3 nucleotides are TGCAGTTCTTTAGCGGGGGGGGCCCAGATTGAGCAGTTCTTC. Amino acid sequence: CSSLAGGAQIEQFF.

The chain is built from TRBV2 and TRBJ2-7; D remains ambiguous. Trimming shortened V by 8 bases and J by 3 bases, and 14 bases separated the two germline ends. CDR3 size: 13 residues. The germline V gene encodes CDR1 SNHLY and CDR2 FYNNEI. The DNA of the CDR3 is TGTGCCAGCTGCCGCCTGGGGTACTACGAGCAGTACGTC. This translates into CASCRLGYYEQYV.

The V call is TRBV20-1, the J call TRBJ1-6, with a weak D call TRBD1 (5 bases). The CDR3 length is 16 residues. Germline values: CDR1 DFQATT, CDR2 SNEGSKA (reference sequence). Trimming left V 1 base short and J 1 base short, with 11 bases between. CDR3 in DNA: TGCAGTGCTAGAGTGGGGGGGTCGTCCTATAATTCACCCCTCCACTTT. Translated, it gives CSARVGGSSYNSPLHF.

This clonotype came up many times. The chain is built from TRBV7-2 and TRBJ1-6; no definite D call. The CDR3 runs to 14 residues. CDR1 and CDR2 (germline): SGHTA, FQGNSA. The V end lost 6 bases, the J end lost 9 bases, and 15 bases lay between the germline ends. This CDR3 is CASRRQKEGSPLHF. CDR3 in DNA: TGTGCCAGCAGACGGCAGAAGGAGGGTTCACCCCTCCACTTT.

This clonotype has more than one count but fewer than ten. The chain combines TRBV5-6 with TRBJ1-3; 7 bases map to TRBD1. J gave up 6 bases and V 5 bases, and 17 bases lay outside the gene matches. The germline V gene encodes CDR1 SGHDT and CDR2 YYEEEE. The CDR3 loop spans 17 amino acids. The CDR3 nucleotides are TGTGCCAGCAGACCCCGACAGGGAGGACACCTAGCAAACACCATATATTTT. Its protein is CASRPRQGGHLANTIYF.

This clonotype came up a few times. The chain is built from TRBV29-1 and TRBJ2-7, with no clear D. From germline, CDR1 is SQVTM and CDR2 ANQGSEA. This CDR3 comprises 13 residues. Trimming stripped 5 bases from V and 5 bases from J, with 16 bases between. In DNA form, the CDR3 reads TGCAGCGTTCCAATGAACAGCTACAACGAGCAGTACTTC. It yields the protein CSVPMNSYNEQYF.

This clonotype showed up just a few times. The V gene is TRBV5-1, the J gene TRBJ1-2; D may be TRBD1 (5 bases). Trimming took 0 bases from V and 6 from J, leaving 12 bases between them. The V gene's germline CDR1 is SGHRS and CDR2 YFSETQ. The CDR3 covers 14 residues. In DNA form, the CDR3 reads TGCGCCAGCAGCTTGGATCGAGGAGGGGATGGCTACACCTTC. As protein: CASSLDRGGDGYTF.

This clonotype has just a few counts. This chain links TRBV29-1 with TRBJ1-5; tentatively, D is TRBD1 (5 bases). Trimming cost V 3 bases and J 15 bases, with 15 bases left between them. CDR1 and CDR2 from the germline V gene are SQVTM and ANQGSEA. This CDR3 comprises 11 residues. This chain's CDR3 is CSVELARGRHF. CDR3 DNA sequence: TGCAGCGTTGAGCTGGCCCGGGGCCGGCATTTT.